This TCR beta chain comes out of a study of T cell repertoires in cytomegalovirus infection. Looking at the study overall: CMV infection together with matching HLA type was indicated by public TCR beta signatures.

Study results and limitations: The response measured ex vivo was dominated by TCR beta clonotypes (HLA-C-restricted and CMV-specific).

TCRdb independently ran MiXCR on the reads; one entry per CDR3 protein. The table lists a few hundred thousand distinct CDR3 sequences, 8% to 10% of them singletons. This clonotype was detected only a few times. The antigen remains unidentified. V lost 8 bases and J lost 3; bases outside the gene matches: 4. This CDR3 comprises 14 residues. Germline lookup yields CDR1 DFQATT and CDR2 SNEGSKA (reference sequence). V gene TRBV20-1 combines with J gene TRBJ2-1; 13 bases agree with TRBD2. Sequencing was done on a sample of PBMCs. The sequence was collected from a human donor in good health (CMV status not recorded). Some clones in this sample may be carry-over from other donors' samples. The CDR3 DNA is TGCAGTTCCGGGACTAGCGGGAACTACAATGAGCAGTTCTTC. It specifies CSSGTSGNYNEQFF.